This T cell receptor (beta chain) was documented in a study of shared clonotypes between healthy human individuals. In the study overall: A donor's plate count was three for CD4 naive and three for CD4 memory; CD8 naive had two and CD8 memory one.

On this clone: Antigen unknown.

CDR1 and CDR2 from the germline V gene are MDHEN and SYDVKM. Trimming removed 11 bases at V and 0 bases at J, with 11 bases between. The CDR3 spans 12 residues. DNA at about 210 ng, 30,000 or so T cell genomes, went into sorted-subset replicate PCRs. Per the original data handling: Sequence data from immunoSEQ were junction-only and lacked quality scores; consequently, filtering differed. This table comes from immunoSEQ multiplex PCR, and its TCRdb copy is limited to in-frame clones, with some not included. The V and J calls and the clone size are those of that table, but D and trimming were determined from the DNA. The table lists 550,000 to 850,000 clones, roughly 72% of them singletons. The study's findings and limits: Among donors, clonotype sharing was expected to be affected by sequencing depth.

Material for sequencing was memory CD4+ T cells sorted from blood. Subset meaning: CD45RA-negative fraction. The sequence was obtained from a woman younger than 45 in good health. The chain couples TRBV28 to TRBJ2-7, with D possibly being TRBD2 (6 bases). Here the CDR3 reads CAVGGVSYEQYF. CDR3 in DNA: TGTGCCGTGGGGGGTGTCTCCTACGAGCAGTACTTC.